This record concerns one TCR beta chain sequence. The data originate from a study of cytomegalovirus exposure and HLA in healthy donors. These donors were members of the approximately 110-subject validation cohort, a group separate from the roughly 670-subject first cohort. TCRdb's table, derived via immunoSEQ multiplex PCR, lists solely in-frame clones and lacks some. The sample shows more than 130,000 clones, 80% to 90% of them seen only once. V gave up 1 base and J gave up 9 bases, with 8 bases separating them. CDR3 length equals 12 residues. Germline loops: CDR1 SGHTA, CDR2 FQGNSA. V and J are TRBV7-2 and TRBJ2-3; D is perhaps TRBD1 (6 bases). Sequenced material: PBMCs. The clonotype comes from a young woman in good health and CMV-seropositive. DNA for the CDR3: TGTGCCAGCAGCTTAGAGACAGGAACGCAGTATTTT. This encodes CASSLETGTQYF.